The next 20 T cell receptor beta chains were all read from a single sample in a study of regulatory T cells in long-lasting Graves disease. Construction of the TCR beta libraries employed iRepertoire HTBI primers in conjunction with Arm-PCR of CDR3 regions. TCRdb redid the calling of the multiplex PCR reads with MiXCR, one entry per CDR3 protein. The table shows 350,000 to 500,000 distinct CDR3 sequences, with around 17% occurring only once. Time point of the sample: newly diagnosed GD, antithyroid drugs for less than 3 months. PBMC-derived RNA was used for the TCR library. These data also formed part of another study, on T cells in Graves' hyperthyroidism and ophthalmopathy.

This specimen was peripheral blood mononuclear cells (PBMCs), taken at new diagnosis, from a patient treated with antithyroid drugs. The receptors derive from a woman between 18 and 29 years old with Graves disease.

The rearrangement uses TRBV7-2 and TRBJ2-1; no definite D call. The CDR3 is 15 amino acids. Per the germline V gene, CDR1 is SGHTA and CDR2 is FQGNSA. Trimming took 2 bases from V and 9 from J, leaving 17 bases between them. DNA for the CDR3: TGTGCCAGCAGCTTACTGGGTGGCCCCGGTCTTGAGCAGTTCTTC. This codes for CASSLLGGPGLEQFF.

This clonotype was detected only a few times. The rearrangement uses TRBV29-1 and TRBJ2-3; no reliable D call. Germline CDR1 reads SQVTM; CDR2 reads ANQGSEA. V lost 3 bases and J lost 1, with 14 bases in between. The CDR3 is made up of 15 amino acids. CDR3 sequence (DNA): TGCAGCGTTGAGGGCTATAGCCTGGGCACAGATACGCAGTATTTT. Its translation is CSVEGYSLGTDTQYF.

V gene TRBV20-1 combines with J gene TRBJ2-3; a weak D match, TRBD1 (5 bases). Trimming cost V 2 bases and J 6 bases, with 12 bases left between them. The germline gives CDR1 DFQATT, CDR2 SNEGSKA (reference sequence). The CDR3 loop spans 13 amino acids. The CDR3 DNA follows: TGCAGTGCTAGAACTCTCAGGGTGGATACGCAGTATTTT. Amino acid sequence: CSARTLRVDTQYF.

This rearrangement joins TRBV20-1 to TRBJ1-6; D not resolved. This CDR3 comprises 12 residues. Trimming left V 3 bases short and J 6 bases short, with 6 bases between. Germline V gene data show CDR1 as DFQATT and CDR2 as SNEGSKA (reference sequence). The CDR3 sequence is CSASQPNSPLHF. CDR3 in DNA: TGCAGTGCTAGTCAGCCTAATTCACCCCTCCACTTT.

The chain carries TRBV5-1 and TRBJ2-2; D may correspond to TRBD1 or TRBD2 (5 bases each). The CDR3 runs to 16 residues. The V and J ends lost 1 base and 1 base respectively, with 11 bases between them. The V gene's germline CDR1 is SGHRS and CDR2 YFSETQ. The CDR3 DNA reads as TGCGCCAGCAGCTTGCCCGGGGCGGTGAACACCGGGGAGCTGTTTTTT. Protein: CASSLPGAVNTGELFF.

In its sample, this clonotype was seen many times. This rearrangement joins TRBV20-1 to TRBJ2-3; TRBD2 agrees at 7 bases. V lost 4 bases to trimming and J lost 4 bases; unmatched junction nucleotides: 8. The CDR3 is 14 amino acids. CDR1 is DFQATT and CDR2 is SNEGSKA in the germline V gene (reference sequence). The CDR3 sequence is CSATTSVWSDTQYF. The CDR3, as DNA: TGCAGTGCTACAACTAGCGTTTGGTCAGATACGCAGTATTTT.

This rearrangement joins TRBV5-4 to TRBJ2-7, with 7 nucleotides matching TRBD2. J lost 4 bases, V lost 0 bases, and 7 bases had no gene match. The CDR3 length is 15 residues. CDR1 and CDR2 (germline): SGHNT, YYREEE (reference sequence). CDR3 sequence (DNA): TGTGCCAGCAGCTTGGGGGCGGGAGTGGATTACGAGCAGTACTTC. Its protein product is CASSLGAGVDYEQYF.

The table lists this clonotype with many counts. The V call is TRBV20-1, the J call TRBJ2-3; 8 bases align to TRBD2. V shed 0 bases and J 4 bases; nucleotides not matched to a gene: 15. CDR3 length: 18 residues. Germline V CDR1 and CDR2: DFQATT, SNEGSKA (reference sequence). CDR3 in amino acids: CSARDQRTSWSPADTQYF. The CDR3 DNA reads TGCAGTGCTAGAGATCAGCGGACTAGCTGGTCCCCCGCAGATACGCAGTATTTT.

This clonotype was observed many times. This chain uses TRBV20-1 with TRBJ2-1, with 8 positions matching TRBD2. Germline CDR1 is DFQATT and CDR2 is SNEGSKA (reference sequence). The CDR3 covers 16 residues. V lost 0 bases, J lost 3 bases, and 7 bases stayed unmatched. The CDR3 protein is CSARDSTGGNYNEQFF. Here the CDR3 DNA reads TGCAGTGCTAGAGATAGCACGGGGGGGAACTACAATGAGCAGTTCTTC.

This clonotype was picked up many times. CDR3 sequence reads: CSVITSGPSTDTQYF. The CDR3 region has the DNA TGCAGCGTAATAACTAGCGGCCCTAGCACAGATACGCAGTATTTT. The chain is built from TRBV29-1 and TRBJ2-3; 8 positions agree with TRBD2. This CDR3 comprises 15 residues. Germline V gives CDR1 SQVTM, CDR2 ANQGSEA. With V trimmed by 6 bases and J by 0 bases, 8 bases remained unmatched.

This clonotype has at least ten counts. The rearrangement joins TRBV12-3 or TRBV12-4 to TRBJ1-1, with D possibly being TRBD1 (5 bases). The CDR3 has 15 residues. V was pared by 7 bases and J by 1 base, with 16 bases between. CDR3 sequence (DNA): TGTGCCAGCAAAAAGGGGTCTGCTCGGAACACTGAAGCTTTCTTT. This sequence encodes CASKKGSARNTEAFF.

This clonotype came up many times. The V gene is TRBV20-1, the J gene TRBJ2-7; TRBD2 matches at 10 bases. Trimming at V came to 0 bases and at J to 1 base, leaving 0 bases not matched to a gene. Per the germline V gene, CDR1 is DFQATT and CDR2 is SNEGSKA (reference sequence). The CDR3 totals 14 residues. The CDR3 loop reads CSARELAGSYEQYF. The CDR3 DNA follows: TGCAGTGCTAGAGAACTAGCGGGGTCCTACGAGCAGTACTTC.

With respect to this clonotype: Being one base from a much bigger clone, this may be a read error. The rearrangement uses TRBV2 and TRBJ2-1, with D perhaps TRBD1 or TRBD2 (5 bases each). V dropped 4 bases and J dropped 13 bases, with 20 bases sitting between them. Germline V gives CDR1 SNHLY, CDR2 FYNNEI. This CDR3 is built from 14 residues. As DNA, the CDR3 is TGTGCCAGCAGTGCCTCCGGGGCGGAGGAGACCCAGTTCTTC. Protein sequence: CASSASGAEETQFF.

This clonotype was recorded at least ten times. The chain links TRBV27 to TRBJ1-2; TRBD1 is a possible D gene (5 bases). Germline V gene data show CDR1 as MNHEY and CDR2 as SMNVEV (reference sequence). Trimming took 4 bases from V and 4 from J, leaving 16 bases between them. The CDR3 extends over 15 amino acids. CDR3 amino acids: CASSSWGGQGYGYTF. The DNA of the CDR3 is TGTGCCAGCAGTTCCTGGGGAGGGCAGGGCTATGGCTACACCTTC.

The V gene is TRBV7-3, the J gene TRBJ2-5; TRBD2 matches 14 bases. Trimming cost V 5 bases and J 6 bases; bases outside gene matches: 5. The CDR3 totals 15 residues. Germline V gives CDR1 SGHTA, CDR2 FQGTGA. The CDR3 region has the DNA TGTGCCAGCAGCCGGACTAGCGGGAGGAGACAGACCCAGTACTTC. It translates to CASSRTSGRRQTQYF.

This clonotype came up a few times. CDR3 DNA sequence: TGTGCCAGCAGTTTACCAGGGGGCCGGGAAAAACTGTTTTTT. Protein product: CASSLPGGREKLFF. J is TRBJ1-4 and V is TRBV12-3 or TRBV12-4; 8 bases agree with TRBD1. Trimming cost V 2 bases and J 8 bases; bases outside gene matches: 4. There are 14 residues in the CDR3.

In its sample, this clonotype was seen many times. This chain uses TRBV7-2 with TRBJ2-1; TRBD2 matches at 7 bases. The CDR3 covers 13 residues. In germline, CDR1 is SGHTA, CDR2 FQGNSA. Trimming took 5 bases from V and 5 from J; bases not matched to a gene: 3. The CDR3 loop reads CASSGAGNNEQFF. CDR3 bases: TGTGCCAGCAGCGGAGCGGGAAACAATGAGCAGTTCTTC.

The V and J genes are TRBV28 and TRBJ2-7; 16 positions agree with TRBD2. The CDR3 totals 18 residues. The germline gives CDR1 MDHEN, CDR2 SYDVKM. Trimming took 4 bases from V and 6 from J; bases not matched to a gene: 12. The CDR3: CASSSDYGTSGRVGEQYF. CDR3 nucleotide sequence: TGTGCCAGCAGTTCAGATTACGGGACTAGCGGGAGGGTCGGCGAGCAGTACTTC.

In this sample, this clonotype turned up a few times. The V gene is TRBV10-3, the J gene TRBJ2-1, with D tentatively TRBD2 (7 bases). Trimming pared 8 bases from V and 0 bases from J, leaving 20 bases between. The CDR3 sequence is 17 residues long. CDR1 and CDR2 (germline): ENHRY, SYGVKD. CDR3 sequence: CAIGGSGRGSSYNEQFF. In DNA form, the CDR3 reads TGTGCCATCGGGGGCTCGGGGCGGGGGAGCTCCTACAATGAGCAGTTCTTC.

This clonotype was detected only a few times. The gene calls are TRBV6-5 and TRBJ2-7; D perhaps matches TRBD1 (5 bases). CDR3 length: 14 residues. The V end was cut by 1 base, the J end by 2 bases, with 9 bases between. Germline V gene data show CDR1 as MNHEY and CDR2 as SVGAGI. DNA of the CDR3: TGTGCCAGCAGTTACTTGGGGCGGACCTACGAGCAGTACTTC. It encodes CASSYLGRTYEQYF.